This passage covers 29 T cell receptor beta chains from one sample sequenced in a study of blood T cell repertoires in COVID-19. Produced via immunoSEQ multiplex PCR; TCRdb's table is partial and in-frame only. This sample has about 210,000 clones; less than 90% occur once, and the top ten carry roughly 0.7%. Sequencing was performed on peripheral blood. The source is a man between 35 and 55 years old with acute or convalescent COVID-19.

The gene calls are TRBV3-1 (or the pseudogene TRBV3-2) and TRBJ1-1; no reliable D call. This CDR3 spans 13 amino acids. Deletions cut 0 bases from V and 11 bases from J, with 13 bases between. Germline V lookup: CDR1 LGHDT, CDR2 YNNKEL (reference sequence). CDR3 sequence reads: CASSQDSRVGAFF. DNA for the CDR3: TGTGCCAGCAGCCAAGATTCGAGGGTCGGGGCTTTCTTT.

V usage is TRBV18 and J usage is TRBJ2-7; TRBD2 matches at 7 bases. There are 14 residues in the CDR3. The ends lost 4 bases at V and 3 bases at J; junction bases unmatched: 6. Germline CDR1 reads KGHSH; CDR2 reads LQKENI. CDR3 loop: CASSLWGTNYEQYF. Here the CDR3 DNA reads TGTGCCAGCTCACTGTGGGGGACTAACTACGAGCAGTACTTC.

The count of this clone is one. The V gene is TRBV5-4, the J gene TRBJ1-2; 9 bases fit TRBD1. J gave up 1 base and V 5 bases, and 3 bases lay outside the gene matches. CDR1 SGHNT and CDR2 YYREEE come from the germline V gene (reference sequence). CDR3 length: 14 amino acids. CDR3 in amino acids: CASSSDRGNYGYTF. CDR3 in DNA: TGTGCCAGCAGTTCGGACAGGGGTAACTATGGCTACACCTTC.

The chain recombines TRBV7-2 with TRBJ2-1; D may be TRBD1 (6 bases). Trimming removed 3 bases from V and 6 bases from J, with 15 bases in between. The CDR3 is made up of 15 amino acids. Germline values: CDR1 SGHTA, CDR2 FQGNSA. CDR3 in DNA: TGTGCCAGCAGCTTTGGGCGGGCAGGGGCCAATGAGCAGTTCTTC. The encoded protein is CASSFGRAGANEQFF.

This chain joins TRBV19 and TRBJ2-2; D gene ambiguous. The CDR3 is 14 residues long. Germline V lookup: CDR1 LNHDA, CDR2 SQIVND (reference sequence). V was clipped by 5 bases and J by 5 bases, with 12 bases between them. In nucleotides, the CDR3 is TGTGCCAGTAGTTTGCAATACGGGACCGGGGAGCTGTTTTTT. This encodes CASSLQYGTGELFF.

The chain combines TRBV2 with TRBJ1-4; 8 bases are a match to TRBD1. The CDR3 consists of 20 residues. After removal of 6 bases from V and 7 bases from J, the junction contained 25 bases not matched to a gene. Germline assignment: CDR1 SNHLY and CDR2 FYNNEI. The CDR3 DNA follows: TGTGCCAGCAGGGGGACCTTAACCGGGACAGGCCGGTGGGGAATTGAAAAACTGTTTTTT. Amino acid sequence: CASRGTLTGTGRWGIEKLFF.

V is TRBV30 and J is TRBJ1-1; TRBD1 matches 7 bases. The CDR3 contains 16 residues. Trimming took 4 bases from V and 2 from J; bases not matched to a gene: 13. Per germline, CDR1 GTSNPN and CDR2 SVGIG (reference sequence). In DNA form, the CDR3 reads TGTGCCTGGATCGGTGGTTATCCAGGGGGTAACACTGAAGCTTTCTTT. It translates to CAWIGGYPGGNTEAFF. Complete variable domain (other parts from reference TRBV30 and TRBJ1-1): SQTIHQWPATLVQPVGSPLSLECTVEGTSNPNLYWYRQAAGRGLQLLFYSVGIGQISSEVPQNLSASRPQDRQFILSSKKLLLSDSGFYLCAWIGGYPGGNTEAFFGQGTRLTVV.

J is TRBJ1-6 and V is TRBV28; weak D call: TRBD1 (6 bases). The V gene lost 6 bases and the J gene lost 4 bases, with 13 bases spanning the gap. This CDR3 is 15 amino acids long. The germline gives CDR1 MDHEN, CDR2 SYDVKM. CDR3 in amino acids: CASRRGGRYNSPLHF. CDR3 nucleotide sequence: TGTGCCAGCAGGAGAGGGGGAAGGTATAATTCACCCCTCCACTTT.

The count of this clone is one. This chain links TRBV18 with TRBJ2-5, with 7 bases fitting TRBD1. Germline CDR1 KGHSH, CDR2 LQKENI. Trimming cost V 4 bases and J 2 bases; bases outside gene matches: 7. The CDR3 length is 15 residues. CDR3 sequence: CASSLGIQGQETQYF. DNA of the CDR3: TGTGCCAGCTCACTCGGGATACAGGGGCAAGAGACCCAGTACTTC.

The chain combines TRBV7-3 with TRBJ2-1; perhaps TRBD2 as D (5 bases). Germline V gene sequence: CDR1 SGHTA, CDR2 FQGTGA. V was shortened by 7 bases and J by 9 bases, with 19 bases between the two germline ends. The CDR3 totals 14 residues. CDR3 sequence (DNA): TGTGCCAGCACCTCGGGATCCCAAGGTCGTGAGCAGTTCTTC. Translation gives CASTSGSQGREQFF.

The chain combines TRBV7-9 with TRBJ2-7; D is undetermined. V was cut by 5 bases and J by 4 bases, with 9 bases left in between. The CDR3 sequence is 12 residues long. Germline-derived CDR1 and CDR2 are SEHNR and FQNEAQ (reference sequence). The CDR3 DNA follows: TGTGCCAGCAGCGGAGAACTATACGAGCAGTACTTC. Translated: CASSGELYEQYF.

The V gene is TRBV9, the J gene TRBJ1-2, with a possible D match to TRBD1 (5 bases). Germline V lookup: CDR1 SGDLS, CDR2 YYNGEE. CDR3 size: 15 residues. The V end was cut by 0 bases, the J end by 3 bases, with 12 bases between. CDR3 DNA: TGTGCCAGCAGCGTAGGCTCAGGGTTGGACTATGGCTACACCTTC. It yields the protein CASSVGSGLDYGYTF.

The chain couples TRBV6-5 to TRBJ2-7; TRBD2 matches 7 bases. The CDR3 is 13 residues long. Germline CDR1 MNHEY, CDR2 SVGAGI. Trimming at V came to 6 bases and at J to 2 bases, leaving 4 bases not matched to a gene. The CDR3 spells CASRGLVTYEQYF. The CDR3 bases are TGTGCCAGCAGAGGACTAGTCACCTACGAGCAGTACTTC.

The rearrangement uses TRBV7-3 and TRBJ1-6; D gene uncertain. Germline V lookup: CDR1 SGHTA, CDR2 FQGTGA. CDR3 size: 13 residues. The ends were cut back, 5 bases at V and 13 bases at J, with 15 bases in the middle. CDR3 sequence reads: CASSPNPSSPLHF. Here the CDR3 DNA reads TGTGCCAGCAGCCCCAACCCCAGTTCTCCCCTCCACTTT.

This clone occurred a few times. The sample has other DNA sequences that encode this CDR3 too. The CDR3 DNA reads as TGTGCCAGCAGGAGGACAGGGACTGAAGCTTTCTTT. Translation gives CASRRTGTEAFF. This chain connects TRBV2 to TRBJ1-1, with 8 bases matching TRBD1. Germline V lookup: CDR1 SNHLY, CDR2 FYNNEI. J was trimmed by 5 bases and V by 6 bases; bases with no gene match: 2. The CDR3 runs to 12 residues.

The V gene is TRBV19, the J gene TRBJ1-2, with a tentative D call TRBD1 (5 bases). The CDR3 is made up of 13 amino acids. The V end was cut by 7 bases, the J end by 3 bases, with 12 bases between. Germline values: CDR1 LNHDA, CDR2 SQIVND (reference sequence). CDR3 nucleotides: TGTGCCAGTAATCCAGGGCTACACTATGGCTACACCTTC. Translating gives CASNPGLHYGYTF.

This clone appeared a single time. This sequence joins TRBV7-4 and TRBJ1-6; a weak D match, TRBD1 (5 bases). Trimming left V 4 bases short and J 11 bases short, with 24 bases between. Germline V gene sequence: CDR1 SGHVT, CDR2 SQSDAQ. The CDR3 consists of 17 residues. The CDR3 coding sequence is TGTGCCAGCAGCTCCTACAGGAGACTTAGTAGGTTTCCACCCCTCCACTTT. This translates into CASSSYRRLSRFPPLHF.

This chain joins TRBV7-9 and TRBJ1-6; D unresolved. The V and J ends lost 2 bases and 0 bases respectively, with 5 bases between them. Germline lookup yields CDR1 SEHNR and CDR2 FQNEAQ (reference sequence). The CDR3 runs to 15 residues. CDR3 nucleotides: TGTGCCAGCAGCTTAAAGAGCTCCTATAATTCACCCCTCCACTTT. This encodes CASSLKSSYNSPLHF.

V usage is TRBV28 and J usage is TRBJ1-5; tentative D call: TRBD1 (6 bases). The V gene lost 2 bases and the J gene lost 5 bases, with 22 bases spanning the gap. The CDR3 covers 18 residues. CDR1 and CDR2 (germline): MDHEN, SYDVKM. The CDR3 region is CASSLILGGGARDQPQHF. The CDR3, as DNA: TGTGCCAGCAGTTTAATCCTCGGTGGGGGGGCTAGAGATCAGCCCCAGCATTTT.

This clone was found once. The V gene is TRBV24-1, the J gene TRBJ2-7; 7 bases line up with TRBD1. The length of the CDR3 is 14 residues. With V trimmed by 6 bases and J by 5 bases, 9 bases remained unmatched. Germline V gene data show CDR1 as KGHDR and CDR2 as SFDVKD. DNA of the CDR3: TGTGCCACCAGTAATCGACAGGGTACCCACGAGCAGTACTTC. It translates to CATSNRQGTHEQYF.

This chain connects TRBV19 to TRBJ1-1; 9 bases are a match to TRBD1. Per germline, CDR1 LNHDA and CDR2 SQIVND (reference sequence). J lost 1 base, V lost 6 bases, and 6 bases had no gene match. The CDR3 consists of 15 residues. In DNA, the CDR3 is TGTGCCAGTAGGTCACTGGGACAGGGGAACACTGAAGCTTTCTTT. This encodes CASRSLGQGNTEAFF.

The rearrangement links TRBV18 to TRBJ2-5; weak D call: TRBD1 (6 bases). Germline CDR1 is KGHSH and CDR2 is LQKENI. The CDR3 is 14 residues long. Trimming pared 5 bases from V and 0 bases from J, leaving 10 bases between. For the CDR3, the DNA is TGTGCCAGCTCAAGGGCAGGGGACCAAGAGACCCAGTACTTC. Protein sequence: CASSRAGDQETQYF.

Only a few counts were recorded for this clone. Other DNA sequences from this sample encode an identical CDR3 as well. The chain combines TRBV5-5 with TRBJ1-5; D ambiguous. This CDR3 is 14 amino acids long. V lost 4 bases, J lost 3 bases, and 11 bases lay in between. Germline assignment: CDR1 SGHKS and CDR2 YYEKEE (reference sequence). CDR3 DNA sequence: TGTGCCAGCAGCCTCGGGGAGATCAATCAGCCCCAGCATTTT. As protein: CASSLGEINQPQHF. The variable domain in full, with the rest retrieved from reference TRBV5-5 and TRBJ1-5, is DAGVTQSPTHLIKTRGQQVTLRCSPISGHKSVSWYQQVLGQGPQFIFQYYEKEERGRGNFPDRFSARQFPNYSSELNVNALLLGDSALYLCASSLGEINQPQHFGDGTRLSIL.

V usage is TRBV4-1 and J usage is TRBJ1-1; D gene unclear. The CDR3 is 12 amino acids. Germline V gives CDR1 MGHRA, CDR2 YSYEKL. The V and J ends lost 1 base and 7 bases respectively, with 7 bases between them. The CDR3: CASSQGHREAFF. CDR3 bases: TGCGCCAGCAGCCAAGGGCACCGTGAAGCTTTCTTT.

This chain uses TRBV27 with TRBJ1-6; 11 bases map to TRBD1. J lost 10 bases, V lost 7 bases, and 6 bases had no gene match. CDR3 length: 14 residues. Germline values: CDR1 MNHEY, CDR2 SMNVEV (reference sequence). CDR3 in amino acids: CASTSGQGGSPLHF. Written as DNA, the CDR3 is TGTGCCAGCACCTCGGGACAGGGGGGATCACCCCTCCACTTT.

In DNA, the CDR3 is TGTGCCAGCAGTTATGTTCCGAGGTATTCACCCCTCCACTTT. This encodes CASSYVPRYSPLHF. The chain joins TRBV6-5 to TRBJ1-6; D not certain. Deletions cut 3 bases from V and 8 bases from J, with 11 bases between. This CDR3 is 14 amino acids long. Germline-derived CDR1 and CDR2 are MNHEY and SVGAGI.

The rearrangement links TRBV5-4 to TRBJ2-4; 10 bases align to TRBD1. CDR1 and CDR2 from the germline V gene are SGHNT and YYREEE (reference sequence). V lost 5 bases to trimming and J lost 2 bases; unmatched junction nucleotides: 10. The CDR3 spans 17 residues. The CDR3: CASSLLGTGATKNIQYF. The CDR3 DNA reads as TGTGCCAGCAGTCTGCTAGGGACAGGGGCAACCAAAAACATTCAGTACTTC.

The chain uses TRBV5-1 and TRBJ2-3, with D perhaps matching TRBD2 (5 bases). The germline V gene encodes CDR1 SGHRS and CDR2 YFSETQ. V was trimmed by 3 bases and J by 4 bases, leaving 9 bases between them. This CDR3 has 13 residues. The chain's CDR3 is CASSSDFADTQYF. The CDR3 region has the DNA TGCGCCAGCAGCTCGGACTTCGCAGATACGCAGTATTTT.

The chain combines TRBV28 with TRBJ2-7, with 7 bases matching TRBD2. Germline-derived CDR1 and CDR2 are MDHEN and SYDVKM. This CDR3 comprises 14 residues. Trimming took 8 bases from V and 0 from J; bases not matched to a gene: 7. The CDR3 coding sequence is TGTGCCAGCGCTGGTTCGGGGGGCTCCTACGAGCAGTACTTC. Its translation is CASAGSGGSYEQYF. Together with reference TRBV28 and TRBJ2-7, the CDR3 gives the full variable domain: DVKVTQSSRYLVKRTGEKVFLECVQDMDHENMFWYRQDPGLGLRLIYFSYDVKMKEKGDIPEGYSVSREKKERFSLILESASTNQTSMYLCASAGSGGSYEQYFGPGTRLTVT.